The rows below give T cell receptor beta chains drawn from one sample of a study of blood T cells in healthy people across ages. One entry per CDR3 protein results from TCRdb running MiXCR on the 5' RACE reads. This table holds 1.4 million or so distinct CDR3 sequences, about 42% found once. Sequenced input: blood. These receptors were obtained from a young woman in good health. Both conserved end residues are part of each CDR3. The order of the fields is J gene, D gene, V gene, clone size, CDR3 protein, CDR3 DNA. A D gene is named only where the DNA matches it firmly. Where a row states a size, it is once, few, many or the class of an expanded clone; other rows omit it.

>TRBJ2-1|-|TRBV2|few
CASLDNEQFF
TGTGCCAGCCTTGACAATGAGCAGTTCTTC
>TRBJ2-3|TRBD2|TRBV7-9|few
CASSLGTSGVTDTQYF
TGTGCCAGCAGCTTAGGGACTAGCGGGGTTACAGATACGCAGTATTTT
>TRBJ2-1|-|TRBV7-6|few
CASSLSPIVGPGYNEQFF
TGTGCCAGCAGCTTAAGCCCCATAGTAGGGCCAGGCTACAATGAGCAGTTCTTC
>TRBJ2-3|-|TRBV7-9|few
CASITERKKRYTQYF
TGTGCCAGCATCACGGAGCGGAAAAAGCGATATACGCAGTATTTT
>TRBJ2-3|-|TRBV4-3|-
CASSQERGGIRTDTQYF
TGCGCCAGCAGCCAAGAACGCGGCGGGATCCGCACAGATACGCAGTATTTT
>TRBJ1-5|-|TRBV12-3/TRBV12-4|once
CASSLGGLESNQPQHF
TGTGCCAGCAGTTTGGGGGGTTTAGAGAGCAATCAGCCCCAGCATTTT
>TRBJ1-1|TRBD1|TRBV10-3|few
CAISESRDRRMNTEAFF
TGTGCCATCAGTGAGTCTCGGGACAGGCGCATGAACACTGAAGCTTTCTTT
>TRBJ2-7|TRBD1|TRBV29-1|-
CSVASDRVNEQYF
TGCAGCGTCGCCTCGGACAGGGTTAACGAGCAGTACTTC
>TRBJ1-6|-|TRBV20-1|-
CSAIPEGNSPLHF
TGCAGTGCCATCCCCGAGGGGAATTCACCCCTCCACTTT
>TRBJ2-1|-|TRBV27|-
CASSLSPTSVHEQFF
TGTGCCAGCAGTTTATCCCCAACTTCCGTTCATGAGCAGTTCTTC
>TRBJ2-3|TRBD2|TRBV12-3/TRBV12-4|few
CASKPGGADTQYF
TGTGCCAGCAAGCCGGGGGGGGCAGATACGCAGTATTTT
>TRBJ2-3|TRBD2|TRBV11-2|-
CASSLAARTSGTPRDTQYF
TGTGCCAGCAGCTTAGCGGCCCGGACTAGCGGGACCCCGAGGGATACGCAGTATTTT
>TRBJ2-7|TRBD2|TRBV29-1|few
CSVGSSGYEQYF
TGCAGCGTTGGTTCTAGCGGCTACGAGCAGTACTTC
>TRBJ2-3|-|TRBV6-1|few
CASRTAWAGSTDTQYF
TGTGCCAGCAGGACCGCCTGGGCCGGGAGCACAGATACGCAGTATTTT
>TRBJ1-2|-|TRBV25-1|few
CASSDGGYTF
TGTGCCAGCAGCGACGGGGGCTACACCTTC
>TRBJ1-1|TRBD1|TRBV20-1|-
CSARSTYRGGTEAFF
TGCAGTGCTAGATCGACCTACAGGGGTGGTACTGAAGCTTTCTTT
>TRBJ2-6|-|TRBV4-3|once
CASSQGVGVTGSGANVLTF
TGCGCCAGCAGCCAAGGGGTCGGAGTGACGGGCTCTGGGGCCAACGTCCTGACTTTC
>TRBJ2-7|-|TRBV7-2|few
CASSSSGATYEQYF
TGTGCCAGCAGCTCGTCAGGGGCTACCTACGAGCAGTACTTC
>TRBJ2-7|-|TRBV28|many
CASSFSGSEQYF
TGTGCCAGCAGTTTCTCGGGGAGCGAGCAGTACTTC
>TRBJ1-5|-|TRBV6-6|-
CASLRDGSNQPQHF
TGTGCCAGCCTCAGGGATGGCAGCAATCAGCCCCAGCATTTT
>TRBJ2-1|-|TRBV10-3|few
CAISDSQEQFF
TGTGCCATCAGTGACTCCCAAGAGCAGTTCTTC
>TRBJ1-5|TRBD1|TRBV19|-
CASSIGDRGGQPQHF
TGTGCCAGTAGTATAGGTGACAGGGGCGGCCAGCCCCAGCATTTT
>TRBJ2-3|TRBD1|TRBV29-1|-
CSVEGDTGSGTETQYF
TGCAGCGTTGAAGGAGATACAGGGTCGGGGACAGAAACGCAGTATTTT
>TRBJ1-1|-|TRBV7-2|-
CASSLVGDAFF
TGTGCCAGTAGCTTAGTCGGGGATGCTTTCTTT
>TRBJ1-3|-|TRBV29-1|-
CSVTPSGNTIYF
TGCAGCGTCACGCCCTCTGGAAACACCATATATTTT
>TRBJ2-2|-|TRBV6-2/TRBV6-3|-
CASTPLRDITGELFF
TGTGCCAGCACTCCACTCCGGGACATCACCGGGGAGCTGTTTTTT
>TRBJ1-5|-|TRBV7-9|few
CASSPSSSNQPQHF
TGTGCCAGCAGCCCATCTAGTAGCAATCAGCCCCAGCATTTT
>TRBJ2-4|TRBD1|TRBV7-8|few
CASSSTGVEGNIQYF
TGTGCCAGCAGTTCCACAGGGGTCGAGGGAAACATTCAGTACTTC
>TRBJ1-1|-|TRBV20-1|-
CSASYGAANTEAFF
TGCAGTGCGTCATATGGGGCGGCGAACACTGAAGCTTTCTTT
>TRBJ1-2|-|TRBV2|-
CASSSAGAGPLYGYTF
TGTGCCAGCAGTTCCGCGGGGGCAGGGCCTCTCTATGGCTACACCTTC
>TRBJ1-4|-|TRBV5-1|few
CASSFGIATNEKLFF
TGCGCCAGCAGCTTTGGGATAGCAACTAATGAAAAACTGTTTTTT
>TRBJ2-1|-|TRBV6-5|few
CASSYSYISSYNEQFF
TGTGCCAGCAGTTACTCGTACATATCCTCCTACAATGAGCAGTTCTTC